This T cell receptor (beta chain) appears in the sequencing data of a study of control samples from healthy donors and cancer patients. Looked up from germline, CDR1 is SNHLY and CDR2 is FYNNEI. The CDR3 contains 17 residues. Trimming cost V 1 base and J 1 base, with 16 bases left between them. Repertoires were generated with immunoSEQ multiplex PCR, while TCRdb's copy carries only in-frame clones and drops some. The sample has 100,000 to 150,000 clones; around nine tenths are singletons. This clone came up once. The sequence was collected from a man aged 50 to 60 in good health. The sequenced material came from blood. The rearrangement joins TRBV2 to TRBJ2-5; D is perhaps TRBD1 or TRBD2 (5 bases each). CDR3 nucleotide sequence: TGTGCCAGCAGTGAAGGATGGGACGGATTCTTCCAAGAGACCCAGTACTTC. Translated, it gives CASSEGWDGFFQETQYF.